This T cell receptor beta chain was found in a study of cytomegalovirus exposure and HLA in healthy donors. Study-wide results and caveats: A later analysis found TCR association rates differed by HLA locus, highest for DRB1 and lowest for HLA-C.

This PCR relied on a set of 60 Vbeta primers and 13 Jbeta primers. Using immunoSEQ multiplex PCR, the repertoire was profiled, and TCRdb retains in-frame clones only, with some absent. Of 100,000 or so clones in the sample, roughly 80% are singletons; the top ten hold over 7.5%. Trimming removed 6 bases from V and 5 bases from J, with 16 bases in between. This CDR3 has 14 amino acids. The germline gives CDR1 MRHNA, CDR2 SNTAGT. A note on this clone: Its antigen is not identified.

The material sequenced was PBMCs. The sequence came from a woman in her thirties or forties in good health and CMV-seropositive. This chain joins TRBV6-4 and TRBJ1-2; D remains unclear. CDR3 residues: CASSHALARYGYTF. CDR3 nucleotide sequence: TGTGCCAGCAGCCACGCCCTGGCGAGGTATGGCTACACCTTC.